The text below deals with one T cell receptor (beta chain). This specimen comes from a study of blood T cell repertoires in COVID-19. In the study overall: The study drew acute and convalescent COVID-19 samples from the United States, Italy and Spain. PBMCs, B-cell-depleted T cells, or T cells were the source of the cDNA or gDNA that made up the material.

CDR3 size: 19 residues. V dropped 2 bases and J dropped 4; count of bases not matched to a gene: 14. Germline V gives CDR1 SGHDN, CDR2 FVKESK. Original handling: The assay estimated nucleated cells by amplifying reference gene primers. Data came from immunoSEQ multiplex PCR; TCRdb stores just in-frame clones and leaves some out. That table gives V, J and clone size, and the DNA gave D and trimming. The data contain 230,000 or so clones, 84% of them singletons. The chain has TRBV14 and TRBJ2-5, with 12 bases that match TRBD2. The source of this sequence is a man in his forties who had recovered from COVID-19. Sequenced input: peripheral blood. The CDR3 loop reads CASSQHRRTSGTLGETQYF. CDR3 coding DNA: TGTGCCAGCAGCCAACATAGGAGGACTAGCGGGACCCTAGGAGAGACCCAGTACTTC.